The rows below give T cell receptor beta chains drawn from one sample of a study of OX40 agonist ivuxolimab in advanced cancers. TCRdb's copy holds only in-frame clones and misses some; the assay was immunoSEQ multiplex PCR. The top ten clones hold roughly 20% of a sample with around 18,000 clones, about two thirds of them seen once. The material was CD4+ or CD8+ T cells sorted from blood, obtained in a trial of the OX40 agonist ivuxolimab. These receptors were taken from an adult with an advanced solid tumor such as melanoma, head and neck, liver or kidney cancer. Each CDR3 is given with its conserved first and last residue. Fields, in order: V gene, clone size, D gene, J gene, CDR3 protein, CDR3 DNA. A D gene is named only where the DNA matches it firmly. Rows may omit the clone size; those that give it use once, few, many or a size class.

v_gene: TRBV6-6
abundance: NA
d_gene: TRBD1
j_gene: TRBJ2-7
CDR3aa: CASSPTGGYEQYF
CDR3nt: TGTGCCAGCAGCCCGACAGGGGGGTACGAGCAGTACTTC

v_gene: TRBV29-1
abundance: NA
d_gene: NA
j_gene: TRBJ2-3
CDR3aa: CSVESAGGFDVSTDTQYF
CDR3nt: TGCAGCGTTGAATCGGCAGGGGGGTTTGATGTTAGCACAGATACGCAGTATTTT

v_gene: TRBV7-9
abundance: NA
d_gene: NA
j_gene: TRBJ2-7
CDR3aa: CASSLSSYEQYF
CDR3nt: TGTGCCAGCAGCTTATCCTCCTACGAGCAGTACTTC

v_gene: TRBV27
abundance: NA
d_gene: TRBD2
j_gene: TRBJ2-4
CDR3aa: CATLSGRTGNIQYF
CDR3nt: TGTGCCACCCTTAGCGGGAGGACGGGAAACATTCAGTACTTC

v_gene: TRBV7-9
abundance: NA
d_gene: NA
j_gene: TRBJ1-2
CDR3aa: CASSRGEVSHTF
CDR3nt: TGTGCCAGCAGCCGAGGCGAGGTATCGCACACCTTC

v_gene: TRBV7-9
abundance: NA
d_gene: NA
j_gene: TRBJ2-2
CDR3aa: CASIGGVGELFF
CDR3nt: TGTGCCAGCATTGGCGGCGTGGGGGAGCTGTTTTTT

v_gene: TRBV27
abundance: NA
d_gene: NA
j_gene: TRBJ1-5
CDR3aa: CASSFFGTNQPQHF
CDR3nt: TGTGCCAGCAGTTTCTTTGGGACCAATCAGCCCCAGCATTTT

v_gene: TRBV28
abundance: few
d_gene: NA
j_gene: TRBJ1-6
CDR3aa: CASSPGGGNSPLHF
CDR3nt: TGTGCCAGCAGCCCGGGAGGGGGGAATTCACCCCTCCACTTT

v_gene: TRBV19
abundance: NA
d_gene: TRBD2
j_gene: TRBJ2-1
CDR3aa: CASSRLAGDGYEQFF
CDR3nt: TGTGCCAGTAGTAGACTAGCGGGAGACGGGTATGAGCAGTTCTTC

v_gene: TRBV6-5
abundance: NA
d_gene: TRBD2
j_gene: TRBJ2-3
CDR3aa: CATSTGTSGINTQYF
CDR3nt: TGTGCCACCTCAACAGGGACTAGCGGGATAAATACGCAGTATTTT

v_gene: TRBV4-3
abundance: few
d_gene: TRBD1
j_gene: TRBJ2-1
CDR3aa: CASSQDGQDYNEQFF
CDR3nt: TGCGCCAGCAGCCAGGACGGACAGGACTACAATGAGCAGTTCTTC

v_gene: TRBV4-1
abundance: few
d_gene: TRBD1
j_gene: TRBJ1-1
CDR3aa: CASSGRDRGEEIEAFF
CDR3nt: TGCGCCAGCAGCGGCCGGGACAGGGGGGAGGAGATTGAAGCTTTCTTT

v_gene: TRBV10-1
abundance: medium-sized
d_gene: NA
j_gene: TRBJ2-7
CDR3aa: CASSGITEPYEQYF
CDR3nt: TGCGCCAGCAGTGGAATAACAGAACCCTACGAGCAGTACTTC

v_gene: TRBV4-1
abundance: few
d_gene: NA
j_gene: TRBJ2-1
CDR3aa: CASRGGSSYNEQFF
CDR3nt: TGCGCCAGCAGGGGTGGGAGCTCCTACAATGAGCAGTTCTTC

v_gene: TRBV5-1
abundance: NA
d_gene: TRBD2
j_gene: TRBJ2-1
CDR3aa: CASSVSGNLYNEQFF
CDR3nt: TGCGCCAGCAGCGTTAGCGGGAACCTGTACAATGAGCAGTTCTTC

v_gene: TRBV13
abundance: NA
d_gene: TRBD1
j_gene: TRBJ1-1
CDR3aa: CASGGGRGGTEAFF
CDR3nt: TGTGCCAGCGGAGGTGGCAGGGGGGGAACTGAAGCTTTCTTT

v_gene: TRBV28
abundance: NA
d_gene: NA
j_gene: TRBJ1-1
CDR3aa: CASSYPGAARDTEAFF
CDR3nt: TGTGCCAGCAGTTACCCGGGGGCCGCAAGAGACACTGAAGCTTTCTTT

v_gene: TRBV7-8
abundance: few
d_gene: NA
j_gene: TRBJ2-7
CDR3aa: CASSLGGSDDEQYF
CDR3nt: TGTGCCAGCAGCTTAGGTGGTAGCGACGACGAGCAGTACTTC

v_gene: TRBV27
abundance: few
d_gene: NA
j_gene: TRBJ1-1
CDR3aa: CASSPPGVTEAFF
CDR3nt: TGTGCCAGCAGTCCGCCAGGGGTCACTGAAGCTTTCTTT

v_gene: TRBV28
abundance: NA
d_gene: TRBD1
j_gene: TRBJ1-6
CDR3aa: CASSVDRDHNSPLHF
CDR3nt: TGTGCCAGCAGTGTGGACAGGGACCATAATTCACCCCTCCACTTT

v_gene: TRBV7-8
abundance: NA
d_gene: NA
j_gene: TRBJ1-5
CDR3aa: CASSLPLTGYSNQPQHF
CDR3nt: TGTGCCAGCAGCTTACCCCTGACGGGGTATAGCAATCAGCCCCAGCATTTT

v_gene: TRBV9
abundance: NA
d_gene: NA
j_gene: TRBJ2-4
CDR3aa: CASSSTRLAKNIQYF
CDR3nt: TGTGCCAGCAGTTCTACCCGGCTAGCCAAAAACATTCAGTACTTC

v_gene: TRBV4-1
abundance: NA
d_gene: NA
j_gene: TRBJ1-2
CDR3aa: CASSQVQENYGYTF
CDR3nt: TGCGCCAGCAGCCAAGTTCAGGAGAACTATGGCTACACCTTC

v_gene: TRBV11-2
abundance: NA
d_gene: TRBD1
j_gene: TRBJ1-1
CDR3aa: CASNSDRGWNTEAFF
CDR3nt: TGTGCCAGCAACTCGGACAGGGGGTGGAACACTGAAGCTTTCTTT

v_gene: TRBV9
abundance: NA
d_gene: NA
j_gene: TRBJ1-2
CDR3aa: CASSVLGGLDGYTF
CDR3nt: TGTGCCAGCAGCGTACTGGGGGGATTGGATGGCTACACCTTC

v_gene: TRBV7-2
abundance: NA
d_gene: NA
j_gene: TRBJ2-7
CDR3aa: CATGTSSYEQYF
CDR3nt: TGTGCCACAGGAACGTCCTCCTACGAGCAGTACTTC

v_gene: TRBV27
abundance: few
d_gene: TRBD2
j_gene: TRBJ2-5
CDR3aa: CASSPFGTSGEETQYF
CDR3nt: TGTGCCAGCAGTCCATTTGGGACTAGCGGAGAGGAGACCCAGTACTTC

v_gene: TRBV6-9
abundance: NA
d_gene: NA
j_gene: TRBJ2-7
CDR3aa: CASSRGGEQYF
CDR3nt: TGTGCCAGCAGCCGAGGTGGCGAGCAGTACTTC

v_gene: TRBV7-2
abundance: NA
d_gene: TRBD2
j_gene: TRBJ2-5
CDR3aa: CASSQGTSGIRETQYF
CDR3nt: TGTGCCAGCAGCCAGGGGACTAGCGGGATTCGAGAGACCCAGTACTTC

v_gene: TRBV5-6
abundance: few
d_gene: NA
j_gene: TRBJ1-2
CDR3aa: CASSFSQVTNYGYTF
CDR3nt: TGTGCCAGCAGCTTCTCACAGGTTACTAACTATGGCTACACCTTC

v_gene: TRBV7-9
abundance: NA
d_gene: TRBD2
j_gene: TRBJ2-5
CDR3aa: CASSGDPGGETQYF
CDR3nt: TGTGCCAGCTCGGGGGACCCCGGGGGGGAGACCCAGTACTTC

v_gene: TRBV28
abundance: few
d_gene: TRBD2
j_gene: TRBJ2-1
CDR3aa: CASSSAGAYNEQFF
CDR3nt: TGTGCCAGCAGTTCCGCGGGGGCCTACAATGAGCAGTTCTTC

v_gene: TRBV5-6
abundance: NA
d_gene: NA
j_gene: TRBJ1-5
CDR3aa: CASSLQGALQPQHF
CDR3nt: TGTGCCAGCAGCTTGCAAGGGGCGCTTCAGCCCCAGCATTTT

v_gene: TRBV28
abundance: medium-sized
d_gene: NA
j_gene: TRBJ2-7
CDR3aa: CASSLSSSYEQYF
CDR3nt: TGTGCCAGCAGTTTAAGTAGCAGCTACGAGCAGTACTTC

v_gene: TRBV27
abundance: medium-sized
d_gene: NA
j_gene: TRBJ1-1
CDR3aa: CASSSDYRATEAFF
CDR3nt: TGTGCCAGCAGTTCGGACTACAGGGCCACTGAAGCTTTCTTT

v_gene: TRBV13
abundance: NA
d_gene: TRBD2
j_gene: TRBJ2-3
CDR3aa: CASSAAGEDTQYF
CDR3nt: TGTGCCAGCAGCGCAGCGGGAGAGGATACGCAGTATTTT

v_gene: TRBV19
abundance: few
d_gene: NA
j_gene: TRBJ2-7
CDR3aa: CASSIRDSVKYEQYF
CDR3nt: TGTGCCAGTAGTATACGGGATAGCGTCAAATACGAGCAGTACTTC

v_gene: TRBV7-6
abundance: NA
d_gene: NA
j_gene: TRBJ2-3
CDR3aa: CASSLLGGGATGTQYF
CDR3nt: TGTGCCAGCAGCCTCCTTGGTGGCGGAGCCACAGGTACGCAGTATTTT

v_gene: TRBV5-1
abundance: NA
d_gene: NA
j_gene: TRBJ2-1
CDR3aa: CASSLEPFQYNEQFF
CDR3nt: TGCGCCAGCAGCTTGGAACCGTTTCAATACAATGAGCAGTTCTTC

v_gene: TRBV28
abundance: NA
d_gene: NA
j_gene: TRBJ1-5
CDR3aa: CASSPRTEPRYF
CDR3nt: TGTGCCAGCAGTCCGCGGACGGAGCCCAGGTATTTT

v_gene: TRBV4-1
abundance: NA
d_gene: TRBD1
j_gene: TRBJ2-1
CDR3aa: CASSISPQGNEQFF
CDR3nt: TGCGCCAGCAGTATATCACCACAGGGGAATGAGCAGTTCTTC

v_gene: TRBV7-9
abundance: medium-sized
d_gene: TRBD2
j_gene: TRBJ2-1
CDR3aa: CASSPPLGAGGNNEQFF
CDR3nt: TGTGCCAGCAGCCCCCCGTTGGGGGCGGGAGGGAACAATGAGCAGTTCTTC

v_gene: TRBV19
abundance: medium-sized
d_gene: NA
j_gene: TRBJ2-1
CDR3aa: CASSISVNNEQFF
CDR3nt: TGTGCCAGTAGTATATCGGTGAACAATGAGCAGTTCTTC

v_gene: TRBV6-1
abundance: NA
d_gene: TRBD2
j_gene: TRBJ2-7
CDR3aa: CASTPWGGSSYEQYF
CDR3nt: TGTGCCAGCACCCCATGGGGGGGTAGCTCCTACGAGCAGTACTTC

v_gene: TRBV2
abundance: NA
d_gene: NA
j_gene: TRBJ2-7
CDR3aa: CASRGLEQYF
CDR3nt: TGTGCCAGCAGGGGACTCGAGCAGTACTTC

v_gene: TRBV5-1
abundance: NA
d_gene: TRBD1
j_gene: TRBJ2-2
CDR3aa: CASSYWDSNTGELFF
CDR3nt: TGCGCCAGCAGCTACTGGGACAGCAACACCGGGGAGCTGTTTTTT

v_gene: TRBV7-6
abundance: NA
d_gene: NA
j_gene: TRBJ2-2
CDR3aa: CASSPDFDTVTGELFF
CDR3nt: TGTGCCAGCAGCCCCGATTTCGACACTGTCACCGGGGAGCTGTTTTTT

v_gene: TRBV4-1
abundance: once
d_gene: NA
j_gene: TRBJ2-6
CDR3aa: CASSPSGNVLTF
CDR3nt: TGCGCCAGCAGCCCCAGTGGAAACGTCCTGACTTTC

v_gene: TRBV19
abundance: NA
d_gene: NA
j_gene: TRBJ2-7
CDR3aa: CASSIAGSYAEQYF
CDR3nt: TGTGCCAGTAGTATTGCCGGGAGCTACGCCGAGCAGTACTTC

v_gene: TRBV18
abundance: NA
d_gene: NA
j_gene: TRBJ2-1
CDR3aa: CASSPGAGPTGEQFF
CDR3nt: TGTGCCAGCTCACCAGGGGCCGGGCCAACGGGTGAGCAGTTCTTC

v_gene: TRBV4-1
abundance: NA
d_gene: TRBD2
j_gene: TRBJ2-1
CDR3aa: CASSQDWTSGSLNEQFF
CDR3nt: TGCGCCAGCAGCCAAGATTGGACTAGCGGGAGTCTCAATGAGCAGTTCTTC

v_gene: TRBV6-5
abundance: NA
d_gene: NA
j_gene: TRBJ2-5
CDR3aa: CASSSVQETQYF
CDR3nt: TGTGCCAGCAGTTCCGTCCAAGAGACCCAGTACTTC

v_gene: TRBV5-1
abundance: NA
d_gene: TRBD1
j_gene: TRBJ1-1
CDR3aa: CASSLASTSGGAFF
CDR3nt: TGCGCCAGCAGCTTGGCGAGTACATCAGGGGGAGCTTTCTTT

v_gene: TRBV28
abundance: medium-sized
d_gene: NA
j_gene: TRBJ1-1
CDR3aa: CASSPQGGTEAFF
CDR3nt: TGTGCCAGCAGTCCACAGGGTGGCACTGAAGCTTTCTTT

v_gene: TRBV4-1
abundance: NA
d_gene: TRBD1
j_gene: TRBJ2-7
CDR3aa: CASSQLQGARDEQYF
CDR3nt: TGCGCCAGCAGCCAATTGCAGGGGGCAAGGGACGAGCAGTACTTC